This T cell receptor (beta chain) originates from a study of blood T cell repertoires in COVID-19. The germline V and J ends were trimmed by 0 bases and 8 bases, with 11 bases remaining between them. The CDR3 spans 13 residues. Germline V gives CDR1 GTSNPN, CDR2 SVGIG (reference sequence). Methods used by the authors: It was from reference gene primer amplification that nucleated cell counts were estimated. Some clones are missing from TCRdb's copy, which holds only in-frame ones; the method was immunoSEQ multiplex PCR. Clone size and V and J calls were adopted from that table, with D and trimming inferred from the DNA. The table lists fewer than 200,000 clones, about nine tenths of them singletons.

The J gene is TRBJ2-1, the V gene TRBV30; no firm D call. This TCR was recovered from a man aged 65-85 years with active or convalescent COVID-19. The sequenced sample was peripheral blood. CDR3 protein: CAWSVGRLYEQFF. The DNA of the CDR3 is TGTGCCTGGAGTGTGGGTAGACTTTATGAGCAGTTCTTC.